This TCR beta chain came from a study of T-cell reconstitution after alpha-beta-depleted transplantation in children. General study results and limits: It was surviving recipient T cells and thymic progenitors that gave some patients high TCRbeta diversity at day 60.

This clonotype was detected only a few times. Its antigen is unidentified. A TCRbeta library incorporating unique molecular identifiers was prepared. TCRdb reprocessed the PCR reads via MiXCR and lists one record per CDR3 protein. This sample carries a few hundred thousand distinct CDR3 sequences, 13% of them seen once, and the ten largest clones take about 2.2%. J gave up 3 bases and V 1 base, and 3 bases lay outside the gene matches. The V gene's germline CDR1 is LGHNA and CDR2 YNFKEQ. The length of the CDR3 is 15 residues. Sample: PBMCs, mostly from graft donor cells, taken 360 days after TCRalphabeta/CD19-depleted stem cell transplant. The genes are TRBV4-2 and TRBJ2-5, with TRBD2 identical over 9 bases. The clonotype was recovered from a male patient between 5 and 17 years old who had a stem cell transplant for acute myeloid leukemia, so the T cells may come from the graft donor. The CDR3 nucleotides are TGTGCCAGCAGCCAAGTCCCTAGCGGGAAAGAGACCCAGTACTTC. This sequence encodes CASSQVPSGKETQYF.